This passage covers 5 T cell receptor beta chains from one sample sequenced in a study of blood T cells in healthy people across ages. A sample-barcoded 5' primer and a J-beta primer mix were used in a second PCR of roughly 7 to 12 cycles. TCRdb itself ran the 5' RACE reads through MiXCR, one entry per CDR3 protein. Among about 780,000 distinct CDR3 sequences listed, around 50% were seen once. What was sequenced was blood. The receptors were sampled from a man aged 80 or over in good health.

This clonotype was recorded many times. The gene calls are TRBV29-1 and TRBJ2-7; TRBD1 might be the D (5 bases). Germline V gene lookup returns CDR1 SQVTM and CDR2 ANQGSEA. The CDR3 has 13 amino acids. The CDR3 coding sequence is TGCAGTACCGCGCAGGGTCTAGGGTACGAGCAGTACTTC. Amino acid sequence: CSTAQGLGYEQYF.

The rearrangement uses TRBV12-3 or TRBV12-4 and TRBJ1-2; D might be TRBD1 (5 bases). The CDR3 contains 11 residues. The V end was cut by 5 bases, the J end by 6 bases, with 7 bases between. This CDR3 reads CASSGTDGYTF. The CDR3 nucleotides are TGTGCCAGCAGTGGGACGGATGGCTACACCTTC.

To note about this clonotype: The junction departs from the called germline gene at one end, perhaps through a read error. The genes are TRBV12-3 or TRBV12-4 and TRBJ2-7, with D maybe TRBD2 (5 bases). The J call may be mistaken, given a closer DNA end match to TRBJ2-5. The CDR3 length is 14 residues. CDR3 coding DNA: TGTGCCTGCAGATCAGACGGAGGTGTGCAGACCCAGTACTTC. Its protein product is CACRSDGGVQTQYF.

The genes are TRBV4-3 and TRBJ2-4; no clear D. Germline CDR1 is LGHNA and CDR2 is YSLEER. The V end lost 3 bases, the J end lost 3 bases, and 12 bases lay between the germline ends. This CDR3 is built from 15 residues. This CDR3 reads CASSQHSPGKNIQYF. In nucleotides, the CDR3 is TGCGCCAGCAGCCAGCATTCCCCTGGCAAAAACATTCAGTACTTC.

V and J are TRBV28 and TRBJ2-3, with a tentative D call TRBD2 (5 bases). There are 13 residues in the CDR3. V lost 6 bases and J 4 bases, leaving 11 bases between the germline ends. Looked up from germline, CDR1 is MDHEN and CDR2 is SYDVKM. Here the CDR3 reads CASSRPRADTQYF. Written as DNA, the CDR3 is TGTGCCAGCAGCCGTCCGAGGGCAGATACGCAGTATTTT. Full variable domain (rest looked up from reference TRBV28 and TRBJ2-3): DVKVTQSSRYLVKRTGEKVFLECVQDMDHENMFWYRQDPGLGLRLIYFSYDVKMKEKGDIPEGYSVSREKKERFSLILESASTNQTSMYLCASSRPRADTQYFGPGTRLTVL.